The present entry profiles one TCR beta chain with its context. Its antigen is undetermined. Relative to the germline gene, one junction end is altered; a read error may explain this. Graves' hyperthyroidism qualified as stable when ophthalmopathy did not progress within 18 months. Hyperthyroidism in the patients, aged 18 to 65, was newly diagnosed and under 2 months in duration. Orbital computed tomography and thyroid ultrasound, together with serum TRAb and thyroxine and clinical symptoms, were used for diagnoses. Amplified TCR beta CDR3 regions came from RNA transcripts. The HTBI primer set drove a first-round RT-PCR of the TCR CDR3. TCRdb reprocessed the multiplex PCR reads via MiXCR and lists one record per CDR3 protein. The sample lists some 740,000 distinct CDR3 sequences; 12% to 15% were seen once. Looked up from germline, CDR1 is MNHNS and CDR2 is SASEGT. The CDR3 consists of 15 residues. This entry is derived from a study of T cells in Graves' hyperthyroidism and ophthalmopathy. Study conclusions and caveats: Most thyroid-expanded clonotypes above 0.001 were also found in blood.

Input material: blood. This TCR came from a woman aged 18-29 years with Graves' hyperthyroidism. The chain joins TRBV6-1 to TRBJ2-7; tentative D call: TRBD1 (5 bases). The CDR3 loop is CASSSPSTGSYERYF. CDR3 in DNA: TGTGCCAGCAGTTCTCCCAGTACAGGATCCTACGAGCGGTACTTC.